This TCR beta chain was identified during a study of cytotoxic CD8 clonotypes in ibrutinib-treated CLL. Study-level background: Mean per-sample yields comprised roughly 280,000 productive templates and 94,082 productive rearrangements. General observations from the study: Sampling times differed between sustained-remission and progressing patients.

TCRdb keeps only in-frame clones here, not all; method: immunoSEQ multiplex PCR. This table holds roughly 250,000 clones, 70% found once. Worth noting for this clone: The target antigen is unknown.

The germline V and J ends were trimmed by 2 bases and 4 bases, with 24 bases remaining between them. Germline V CDR1 and CDR2: SGHTA, FQGNSA. This CDR3 has 19 residues. The chain employs TRBV7-2 and TRBJ1-3; D gene unclear. The sequencing here drew on PBMCs, taken after 24 months of ibrutinib treatment. This receptor was identified in a human donor with chronic lymphocytic leukemia. CDR3 sequence (DNA): TGTGCCAGCAGCTTATCCTACCTAAACTTTGAGGGAGGCGGAAACACCATATATTTT. It is translated as CASSLSYLNFEGGGNTIYF.